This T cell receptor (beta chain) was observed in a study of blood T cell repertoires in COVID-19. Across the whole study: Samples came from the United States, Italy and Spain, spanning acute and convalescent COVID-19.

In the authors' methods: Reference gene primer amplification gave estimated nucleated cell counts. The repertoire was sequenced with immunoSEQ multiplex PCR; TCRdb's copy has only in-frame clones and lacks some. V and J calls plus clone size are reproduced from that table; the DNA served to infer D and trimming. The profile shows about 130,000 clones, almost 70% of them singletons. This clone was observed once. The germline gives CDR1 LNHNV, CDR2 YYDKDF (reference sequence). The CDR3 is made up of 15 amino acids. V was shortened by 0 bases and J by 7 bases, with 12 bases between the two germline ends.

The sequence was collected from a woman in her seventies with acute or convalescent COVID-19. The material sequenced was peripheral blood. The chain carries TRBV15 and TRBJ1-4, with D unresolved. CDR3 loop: CATSRDRLTGEKLFF. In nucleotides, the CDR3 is TGTGCCACCAGCAGAGATCGACTTACGGGTGAAAAACTGTTTTTT.